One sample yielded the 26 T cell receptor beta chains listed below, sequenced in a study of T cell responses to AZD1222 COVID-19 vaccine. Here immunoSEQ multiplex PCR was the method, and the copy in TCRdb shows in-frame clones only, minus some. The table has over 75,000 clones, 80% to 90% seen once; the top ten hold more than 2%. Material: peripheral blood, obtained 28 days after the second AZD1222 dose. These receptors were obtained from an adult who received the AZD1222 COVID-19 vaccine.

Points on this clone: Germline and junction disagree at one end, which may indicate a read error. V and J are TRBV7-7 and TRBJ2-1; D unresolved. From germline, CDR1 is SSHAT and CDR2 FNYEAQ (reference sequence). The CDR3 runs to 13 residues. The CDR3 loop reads CASSLSRDNEQFF. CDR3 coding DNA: TGTGCTAGCAGCTTGTCCAGAGACAATGAGCAGTTCTTC. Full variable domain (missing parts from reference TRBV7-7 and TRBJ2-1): GAGVSQSPRYKVTKRGQDVTLRCDPISSHATLYWYQQALGQGPEFLTYFNYEAQPDKSGLPSDRFSAERPEGSISTLTIQRTEQRDSAMYRCASSLSRDNEQFFGPGTRLTVL.

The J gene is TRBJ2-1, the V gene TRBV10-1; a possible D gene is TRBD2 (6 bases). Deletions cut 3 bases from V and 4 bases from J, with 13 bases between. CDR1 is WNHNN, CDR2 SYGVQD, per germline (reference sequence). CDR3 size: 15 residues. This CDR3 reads CASSEFKAGYNEQFF. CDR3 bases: TGCGCCAGCAGTGAATTTAAAGCGGGTTACAATGAGCAGTTCTTC.

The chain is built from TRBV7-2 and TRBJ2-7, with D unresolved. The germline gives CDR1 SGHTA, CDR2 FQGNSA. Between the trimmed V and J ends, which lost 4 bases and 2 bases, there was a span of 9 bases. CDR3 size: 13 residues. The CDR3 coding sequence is TGTGCCAGCAGCTCATCCTCCACCTACGAGCAGTACTTC. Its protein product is CASSSSSTYEQYF.

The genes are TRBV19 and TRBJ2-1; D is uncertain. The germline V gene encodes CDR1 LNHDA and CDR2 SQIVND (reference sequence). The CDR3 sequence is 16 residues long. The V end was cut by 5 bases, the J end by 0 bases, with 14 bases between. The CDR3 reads CASSDLTGTSYNEQFF. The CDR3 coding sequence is TGTGCCAGTAGTGATCTAACGGGTACCTCCTACAATGAGCAGTTCTTC.

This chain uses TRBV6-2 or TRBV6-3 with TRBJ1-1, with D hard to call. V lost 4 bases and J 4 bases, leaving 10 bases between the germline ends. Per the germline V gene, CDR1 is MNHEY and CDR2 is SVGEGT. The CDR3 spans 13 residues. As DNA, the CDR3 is TGTGCCAGCAGTTTGAGGGAGGGCACTGAAGCTTTCTTT. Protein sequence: CASSLREGTEAFF.

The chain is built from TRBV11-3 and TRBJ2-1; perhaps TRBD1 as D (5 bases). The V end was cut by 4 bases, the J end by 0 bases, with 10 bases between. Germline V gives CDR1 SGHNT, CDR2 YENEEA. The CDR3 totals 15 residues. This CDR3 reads CASSSQGYSYNEQFF. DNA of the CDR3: TGTGCCAGCAGCTCCCAGGGTTACTCCTACAATGAGCAGTTCTTC.

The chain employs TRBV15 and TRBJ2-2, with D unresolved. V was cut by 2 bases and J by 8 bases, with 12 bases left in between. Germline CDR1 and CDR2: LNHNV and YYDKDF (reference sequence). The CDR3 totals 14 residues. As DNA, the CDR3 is TGTGCCACCAGCAGAAATTCAGAACAGGGGGAGCTGTTTTTT. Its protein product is CATSRNSEQGELFF.

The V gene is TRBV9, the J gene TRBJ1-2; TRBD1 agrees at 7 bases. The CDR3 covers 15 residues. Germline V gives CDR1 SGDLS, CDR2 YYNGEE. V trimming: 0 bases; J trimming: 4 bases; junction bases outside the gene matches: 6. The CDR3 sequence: CASSVGEGASYGYTF. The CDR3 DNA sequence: TGTGCCAGCAGCGTAGGCGAGGGGGCAAGCTATGGCTACACCTTC.

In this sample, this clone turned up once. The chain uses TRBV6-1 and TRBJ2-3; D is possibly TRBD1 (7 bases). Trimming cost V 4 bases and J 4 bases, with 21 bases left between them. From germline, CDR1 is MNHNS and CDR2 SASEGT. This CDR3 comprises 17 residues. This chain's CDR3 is CASSVGFLAGTADTQYF. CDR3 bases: TGTGCCAGCAGTGTGGGCTTTTTGGCGGGGACAGCAGATACGCAGTATTTT.

The chain's CDR3 is CASSEWASNSPLHF. CDR3 in DNA: TGTGCCAGCAGTGAATGGGCCAGTAATTCACCCCTCCACTTT. The rearrangement uses TRBV6-1 and TRBJ1-6; D is uncertain. The CDR3 consists of 14 residues. Germline loops: CDR1 MNHNS, CDR2 SASEGT. Trimming removed 2 bases at V and 6 bases at J, with 8 bases between.

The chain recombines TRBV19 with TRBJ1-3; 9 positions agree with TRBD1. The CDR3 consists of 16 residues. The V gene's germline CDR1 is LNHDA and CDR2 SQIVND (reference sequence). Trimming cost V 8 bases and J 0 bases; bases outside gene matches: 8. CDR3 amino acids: CASRAQGASSGNTIYF. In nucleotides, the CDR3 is TGTGCCAGTCGCGCACAGGGGGCGAGCTCTGGAAACACCATATATTTT.

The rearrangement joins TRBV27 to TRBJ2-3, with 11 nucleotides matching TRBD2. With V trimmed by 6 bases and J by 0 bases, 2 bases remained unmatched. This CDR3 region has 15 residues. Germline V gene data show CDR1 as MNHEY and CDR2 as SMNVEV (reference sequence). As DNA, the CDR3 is TGTGCCAGCAGGACTAGCGGGGCTAGCACAGATACGCAGTATTTT. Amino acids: CASRTSGASTDTQYF.

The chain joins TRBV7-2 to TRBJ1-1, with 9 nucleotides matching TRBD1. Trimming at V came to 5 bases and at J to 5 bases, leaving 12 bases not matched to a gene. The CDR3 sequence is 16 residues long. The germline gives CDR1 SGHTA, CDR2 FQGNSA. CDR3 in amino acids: CASSPPRGTGMTEAFF. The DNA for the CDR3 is TGTGCCAGCAGCCCACCCAGGGGGACAGGGATGACTGAAGCTTTCTTT.

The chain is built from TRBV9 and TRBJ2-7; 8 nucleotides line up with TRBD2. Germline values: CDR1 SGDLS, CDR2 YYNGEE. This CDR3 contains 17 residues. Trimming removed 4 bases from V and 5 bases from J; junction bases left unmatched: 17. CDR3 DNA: TGTGCCAGCAGCCCCAGGGGAGGCGGGAGGATCCCCCACGAGCAGTACTTC. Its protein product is CASSPRGGGRIPHEQYF.

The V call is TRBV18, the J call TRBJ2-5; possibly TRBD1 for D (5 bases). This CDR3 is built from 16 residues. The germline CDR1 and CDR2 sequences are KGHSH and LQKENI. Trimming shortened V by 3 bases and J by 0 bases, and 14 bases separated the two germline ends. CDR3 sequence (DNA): TGTGCCAGCTCACCTGATCGGGCAGGGAACCAAGAGACCCAGTACTTC. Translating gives CASSPDRAGNQETQYF.

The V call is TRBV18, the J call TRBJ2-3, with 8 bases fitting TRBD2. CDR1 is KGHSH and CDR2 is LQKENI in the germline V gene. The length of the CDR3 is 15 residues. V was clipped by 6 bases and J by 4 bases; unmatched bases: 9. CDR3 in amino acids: CASSPKGLGPDTQYF. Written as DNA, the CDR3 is TGTGCCAGCTCGCCAAAGGGACTAGGCCCAGATACGCAGTATTTT.

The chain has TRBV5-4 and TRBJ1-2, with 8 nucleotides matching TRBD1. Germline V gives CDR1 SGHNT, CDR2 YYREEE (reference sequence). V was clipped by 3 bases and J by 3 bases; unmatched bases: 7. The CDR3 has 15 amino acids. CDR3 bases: TGTGCCAGCAGCTCCGCAGGGGGCCAGGACTATGGCTACACCTTC. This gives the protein CASSSAGGQDYGYTF.

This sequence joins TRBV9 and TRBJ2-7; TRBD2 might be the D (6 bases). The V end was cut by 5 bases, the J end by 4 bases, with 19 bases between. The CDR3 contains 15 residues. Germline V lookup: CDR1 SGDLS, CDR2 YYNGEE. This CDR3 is CASSPELARTYEQYF. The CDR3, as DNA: TGTGCCAGCAGTCCAGAGCTAGCGAGGACATACGAGCAGTACTTC.

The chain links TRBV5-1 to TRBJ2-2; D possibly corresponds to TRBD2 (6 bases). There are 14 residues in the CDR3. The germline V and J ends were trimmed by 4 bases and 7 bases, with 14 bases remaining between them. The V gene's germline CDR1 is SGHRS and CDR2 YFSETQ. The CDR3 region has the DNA TGCGCCAGCAGCACCGAGGACTATGGCGGGGAGCTGTTTTTT. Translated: CASSTEDYGGELFF. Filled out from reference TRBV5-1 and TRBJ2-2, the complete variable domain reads KAGVTQTPRYLIKTRGQQVTLSCSPISGHRSVSWYQQTPGQGLQFLFEYFSETQRNKGNFPGRFSGRQFSNSRSEMNVSTLELGDSALYLCASSTEDYGGELFFGEGSRLTVL.

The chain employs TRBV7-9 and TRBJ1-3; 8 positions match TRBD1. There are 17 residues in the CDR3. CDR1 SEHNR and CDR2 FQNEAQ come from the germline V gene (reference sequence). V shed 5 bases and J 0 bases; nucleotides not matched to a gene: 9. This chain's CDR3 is CASSGRTGLFSGNTIYF. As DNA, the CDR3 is TGTGCCAGCAGCGGTAGGACAGGGCTTTTCTCTGGAAACACCATATATTTT.

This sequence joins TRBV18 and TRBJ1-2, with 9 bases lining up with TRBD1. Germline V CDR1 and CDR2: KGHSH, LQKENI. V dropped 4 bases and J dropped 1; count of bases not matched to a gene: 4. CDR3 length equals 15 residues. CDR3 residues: CASSLQGANNYGYTF. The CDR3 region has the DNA TGTGCCAGCTCACTACAGGGGGCCAATAACTATGGCTACACCTTC.

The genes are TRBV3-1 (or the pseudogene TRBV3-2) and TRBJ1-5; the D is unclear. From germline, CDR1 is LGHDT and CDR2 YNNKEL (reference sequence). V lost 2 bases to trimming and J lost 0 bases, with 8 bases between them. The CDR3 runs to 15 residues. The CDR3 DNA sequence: TGTGCCAGCAGCCAACCAGCGTATAGCAATCAGCCCCAGCATTTT. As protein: CASSQPAYSNQPQHF.

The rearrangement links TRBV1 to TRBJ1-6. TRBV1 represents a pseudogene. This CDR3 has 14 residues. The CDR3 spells CTSMQRLLASPLHF. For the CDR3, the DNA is TGCACCAGCATGCAACGCTTGCTCGCGTCACCCCTCCACTTT.

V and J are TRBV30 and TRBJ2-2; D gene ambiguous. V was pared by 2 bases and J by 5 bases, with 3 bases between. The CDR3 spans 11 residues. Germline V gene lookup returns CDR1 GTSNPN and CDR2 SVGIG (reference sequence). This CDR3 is CAWSSTGELFF. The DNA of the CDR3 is TGTGCCTGGAGTAGTACCGGGGAGCTGTTTTTT.

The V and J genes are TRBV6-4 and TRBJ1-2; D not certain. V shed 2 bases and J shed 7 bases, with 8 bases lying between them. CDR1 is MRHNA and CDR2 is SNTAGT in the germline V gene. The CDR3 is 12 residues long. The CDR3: CASSDRGIGYTF. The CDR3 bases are TGTGCCAGCAGTGACCGGGGTATTGGCTACACCTTC.

DNA for the CDR3: TGTGCCAGCCCTTCCGGCAGGGGGAACACTGAAGCTTTCTTT. Translation: CASPSGRGNTEAFF. The chain combines TRBV2 with TRBJ1-1; maybe TRBD1 (6 bases). CDR1 SNHLY and CDR2 FYNNEI come from the germline V gene. The ends were cut back, 8 bases at V and 1 base at J, with 14 bases in the middle. The CDR3 is made up of 14 amino acids.